The rows below give T cell receptor beta chains drawn from one sample of a study of human T cells and chemical hapten exposure. One entry per CDR3 protein results from TCRdb running MiXCR on the RACE reads. The sample yields fewer than 350,000 distinct CDR3 sequences, just under 8% seen once. Source: whole blood, taken in connection with sensitization to the hapten diphenylcyclopropenone (DPC). The receptors here all came from a man between 18 and 29 years old with alopecia areata. Some clones in this sample may be carry-over from other donors' samples. Each CDR3 is given with its conserved first and last residue. The order of the fields is J gene, V gene, CDR3 length, CDR3 protein.

J: TRBJ1-1; V: TRBV28; length: 14; CDR3: CASSLVSTGTEAFF
J: TRBJ2-7; V: TRBV27; length: 16; CDR3: CASSPRNTGFSYEQYF
J: TRBJ1-2; V: TRBV5-1; length: 15; CDR3: CASSLETGLFYGYTF
J: TRBJ1-5; V: TRBV6-1; length: 16; CDR3: CASSEPSTVSNQPQHF
J: TRBJ1-1; V: TRBV7-6; length: 12; CDR3: CASSGGGTEAFF
J: TRBJ2-7; V: TRBV28; length: 13; CDR3: CASSPTGINEQYF
J: TRBJ2-5; V: TRBV28; length: 12; CDR3: CASSQGGETQYF
J: TRBJ2-3; V: TRBV20-1; length: 12; CDR3: CSARDNSDTQYF
J: TRBJ2-3; V: TRBV15; length: 16; CDR3: CATSPSGGEGTDTQYF
J: TRBJ2-7; V: TRBV9; length: 16; CDR3: CASSVEYGQSLYEQYF
J: TRBJ2-6; V: TRBV10-3; length: 15; CDR3: CAISELSPGANVLTF
J: TRBJ2-3; V: TRBV7-9; length: 15; CDR3: CASSLVDGAGDTQYF
J: TRBJ1-2; V: TRBV6-5; length: 14; CDR3: CASSYAGLGYGYTF
J: TRBJ1-1; V: TRBV6-6; length: 12; CDR3: CASSYGGREAFF
J: TRBJ1-2; V: TRBV12-3/TRBV12-4; length: 12; CDR3: CASTGTVYGYTF
J: TRBJ2-7; V: TRBV6-2/TRBV6-3; length: 13; CDR3: CASSQGQVQRQYF
J: TRBJ1-4; V: TRBV2; length: 14; CDR3: CASSVGQAEEKLFF
J: TRBJ2-5; V: TRBV5-1; length: 14; CDR3: CASSHGQGQETQYF
J: TRBJ2-7; V: TRBV7-2; length: 17; CDR3: CASSLGWRWTGSYEQYF
J: TRBJ1-1; V: TRBV20-1; length: 16; CDR3: CSARSGTAFMNTEAFF
J: TRBJ1-2; V: TRBV6-2/TRBV6-3; length: 13; CDR3: CASSRGQLYGYTF
J: TRBJ2-1; V: TRBV7-2; length: 12; CDR3: CACRGVSSEQFF
J: TRBJ1-6; V: TRBV7-2; length: 14; CDR3: CASSVTGGNSPLHF
J: TRBJ2-1; V: TRBV11-1; length: 12; CDR3: CASSWTSIEQFF
J: TRBJ1-6; V: TRBV2; length: 18; CDR3: CASSEPLDQARIDSPLHF
J: TRBJ1-4; V: TRBV5-1; length: 14; CDR3: CASSLEGGEEKLFF
J: TRBJ2-3; V: TRBV27; length: 14; CDR3: CASKTAASTDTQYF
J: TRBJ2-5; V: TRBV6-5; length: 14; CDR3: CASSQAQGVETQYF
J: TRBJ2-7; V: TRBV25-1; length: 14; CDR3: CASSEWGVSYEQYF
J: TRBJ1-5; V: TRBV4-3; length: 14; CDR3: CASSRDRGDQPQHF
J: TRBJ2-1; V: TRBV25-1; length: 15; CDR3: CASSRLQGMSNEQFF
J: TRBJ2-7; V: TRBV29-1; length: 13; CDR3: CSVGQGDIYEQYF
J: TRBJ2-6; V: TRBV2; length: 16; CDR3: CASSERAVSGANVLTF
J: TRBJ1-5; V: TRBV5-5; length: 15; CDR3: CASSWAPDSNQPQHF
J: TRBJ2-5; V: TRBV20-1; length: 14; CDR3: CSAKMSGDQETQYF
J: TRBJ2-7; V: TRBV27; length: 13; CDR3: CASSPGGLGEQYF
J: TRBJ1-1; V: TRBV29-1; length: 18; CDR3: CSVARRLVGADKNTEAFF
J: TRBJ2-3; V: TRBV4-3; length: 15; CDR3: CASSQAQGTTDTQYF
J: TRBJ2-1; V: TRBV28; length: 18; CDR3: CASSGTSGGARTYNEQFF
J: TRBJ2-1; V: TRBV29-1; length: 14; CDR3: CSVVEGQGRLEQFF
J: TRBJ2-3; V: TRBV20-1; length: 17; CDR3: CSASQPEGLAGSNTQYF
J: TRBJ2-6; V: TRBV5-1; length: 16; CDR3: CASSLAHRHGANVLTF
J: TRBJ1-1; V: TRBV20-1; length: 13; CDR3: CSASRSANTEAFF
J: TRBJ1-2; V: TRBV20-1; length: 11; CDR3: CSARGSYGYTF
J: TRBJ2-6; V: TRBV7-9; length: 15; CDR3: CASSDGTSGANVLTF
J: TRBJ2-2; V: TRBV29-1; length: 14; CDR3: CSVGRWGNTGELFF
J: TRBJ1-1; V: TRBV20-1; length: 15; CDR3: CSAPRDRGSNTEAFF
J: TRBJ1-1; V: TRBV25-1; length: 16; CDR3: CASSEQLQGLGTEAFF
J: TRBJ1-5; V: TRBV12-3/TRBV12-4; length: 15; CDR3: CASSRGQGGNQPQHF
J: TRBJ2-7; V: TRBV28; length: 12; CDR3: CASSLPGGEQYF
J: TRBJ1-1; V: TRBV28; length: 14; CDR3: CASSPGTVNTEAFF
J: TRBJ2-4; V: TRBV28; length: 14; CDR3: CASTTGAAKNIQYF